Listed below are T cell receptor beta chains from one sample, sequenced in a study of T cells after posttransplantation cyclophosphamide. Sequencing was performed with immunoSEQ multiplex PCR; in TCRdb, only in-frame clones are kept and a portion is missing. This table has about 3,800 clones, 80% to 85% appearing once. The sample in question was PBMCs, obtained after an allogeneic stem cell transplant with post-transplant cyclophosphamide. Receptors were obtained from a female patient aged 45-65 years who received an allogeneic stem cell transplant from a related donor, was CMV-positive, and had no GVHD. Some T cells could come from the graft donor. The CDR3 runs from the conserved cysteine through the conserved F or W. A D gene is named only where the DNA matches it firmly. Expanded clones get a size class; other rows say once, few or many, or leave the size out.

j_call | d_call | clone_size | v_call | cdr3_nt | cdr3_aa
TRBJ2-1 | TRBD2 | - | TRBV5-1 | TGCGCCAGCAGCTTGGGGATAGCGGGGCCCTTTAATGAGCAGTTCTTC | CASSLGIAGPFNEQFF
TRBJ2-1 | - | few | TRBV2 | TGTGCCAGCAGGACGACGACAGGTTACAATGAGCAGTTCTTC | CASRTTTGYNEQFF
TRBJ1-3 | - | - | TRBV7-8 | TGTGCCAGCAGCTCTGAGAGGCTTAACGGAAACACCATATATTTT | CASSSERLNGNTIYF
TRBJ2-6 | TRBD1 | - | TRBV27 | TGTGCCAGCAGCGCGCTACAGGGGGCGCTTGGGGCCAACGTCCTGACTTTC | CASSALQGALGANVLTF
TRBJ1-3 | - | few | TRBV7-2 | TGTGCCAGCAGCTTATCCCGGGTGGCTGGAAACACCATATATTTT | CASSLSRVAGNTIYF
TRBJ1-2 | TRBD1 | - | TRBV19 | TGTGCCAGTAGTCCGAGGGACAGGGCGAACTATGGCTACACCTTC | CASSPRDRANYGYTF
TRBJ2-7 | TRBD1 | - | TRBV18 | TGTGCCAGCTCATCAGCGAGCCCGGGACAGGCGACCTACGAGCAGTACTTC | CASSSASPGQATYEQYF
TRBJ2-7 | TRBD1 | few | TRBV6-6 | TGTGCCAGCAGCCGGGACAGGGGCGGGAACGAGCAGTACTTC | CASSRDRGGNEQYF
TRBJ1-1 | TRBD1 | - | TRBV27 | TGTGCCAGCAGTTTATCAAAGGGGGCGAGCACTGAAGCTTTCTTT | CASSLSKGASTEAFF
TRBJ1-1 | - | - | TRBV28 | TGTGCCAGCAGGAGGGAGGGAGGTACTGAAGCTTTCTTT | CASRREGGTEAFF
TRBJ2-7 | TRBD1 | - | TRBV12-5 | TGTGCTAGTGGCCTCCGGGACAGGTACTCCTACGAGCAGTACTTC | CASGLRDRYSYEQYF
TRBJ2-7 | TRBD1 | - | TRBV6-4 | TGTGCCAGCAGAAGGGACAGGGGGTCCTACGAGCAGTACTTC | CASRRDRGSYEQYF
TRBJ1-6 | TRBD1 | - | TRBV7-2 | TGTGCCAGCAGCTTACAAACAGGGGTAGACTCCCCCCTCCACTTT | CASSLQTGVDSPLHF
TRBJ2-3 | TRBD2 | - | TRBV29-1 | TGCAGCGTCCAACTAGCGGGAGGGTCAGATACGCAGTATTTT | CSVQLAGGSDTQYF
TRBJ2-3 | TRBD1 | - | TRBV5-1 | TGCGCCAGCAGCTTAACAGGGGTCACTAGCACAGATACGCAGTATTTT | CASSLTGVTSTDTQYF
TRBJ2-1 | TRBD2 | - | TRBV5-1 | TGCGCCAGCAGCTTGGGTACTAGCGGGGATGAGCAGTTCTTC | CASSLGTSGDEQFF
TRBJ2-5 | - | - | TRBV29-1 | TGCAGCGTTGCCTCCGAAGGGGCAGAACAAGAGACCCAGTACTTC | CSVASEGAEQETQYF
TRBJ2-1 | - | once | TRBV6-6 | TGTGCCAGCAGTTACGAGAATGAGCAGTTCTTC | CASSYENEQFF
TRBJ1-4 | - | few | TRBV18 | TGTGCCAGCTCGTCGGAGGGAGCAACTAATGAAAAACTGTTTTTT | CASSSEGATNEKLFF
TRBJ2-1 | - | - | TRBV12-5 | TGTGCTAGTGGTCCCCTGAGCGGTGGTGAGCAGTTCTTC | CASGPLSGGEQFF
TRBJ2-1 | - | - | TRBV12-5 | TGTGCTAGTGGTTCCGGGACTGGCTACAATGAGCAGTTCTTC | CASGSGTGYNEQFF
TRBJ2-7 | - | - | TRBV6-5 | TGTGCCAGCAGTCCCGCGGTAGAATCCCTCTACGAGCAGTACTTC | CASSPAVESLYEQYF
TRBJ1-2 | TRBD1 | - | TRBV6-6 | TGTGCCAGCAGTTACAACAGGGGGCGAAATAACTATGGCTACACCTTC | CASSYNRGRNNYGYTF
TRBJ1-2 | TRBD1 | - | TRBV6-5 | TGTGCCAGCAGTTTCGTCCGGGACAGGGAGCTTGGCTACACCTTC | CASSFVRDRELGYTF
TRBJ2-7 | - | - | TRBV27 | TGTGCCAGCAGTTTATTGAGTGGCGAGCAGTACTTC | CASSLLSGEQYF
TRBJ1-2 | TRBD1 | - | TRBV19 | TGTGCCAGTAGGATACAGGACAGGGAGGGCGGCTACACCTTC | CASRIQDREGGYTF